A single sample is the source of the 14 T cell receptor beta chains below, sequenced in a study of cytomegalovirus exposure and HLA in healthy donors (dated by TCRdb to about 2017). The library was built by means of the immunoSEQ multiplex PCR assay. For the multiplex PCR, a mixture combining 60 forward primers for TCR Vbeta segments and 13 reverse primers for TCR Jbeta segments was used. In TCRdb, the immuneACCESS table is reduced to in-frame sequences with V and J assigned. These tables do not hold every clone; where another copy was compared, an unresolved V gene accounts for under half, and the others remain unexplained. This sample lists 60,000 to 65,000 clones; approximately 71% were detected once. Approximately 23% of the sample is in the top ten clones. The sequencing input was PBMCs. The receptors here all came from a man aged 50-60 years in good health and CMV-seropositive.

The genes are TRBV13 and TRBJ2-3, with 8 bases identical to TRBD2. The junction had 0 bases not matched to a gene; V was cut back by 0 bases and J by 1 base. The CDR3 loop spans 15 amino acids. From germline, CDR1 is PRHDT and CDR2 FYEKMQ (reference sequence). The CDR3 coding sequence is TGTGCCAGCAGCTTAGGACTAGCGGGCACAGATACGCAGTATTTT. Translation: CASSLGLAGTDTQYF.

This CDR3 reads CASSLGEVNQPQHF. The CDR3 DNA is TGCGCCAGCAGCTTGGGGGAGGTCAATCAGCCCCAGCATTTT. This rearrangement joins TRBV5-1 to TRBJ1-5; no clear D gene. This CDR3 contains 14 residues. Trimming removed 0 bases at V and 3 bases at J, with 7 bases between. Germline lookup yields CDR1 SGHRS and CDR2 YFSETQ.

This clone appeared a single time. J is TRBJ1-5 and V is TRBV2; D is unclear. This CDR3 region has 14 residues. Germline CDR1 is SNHLY and CDR2 is FYNNEI. V dropped 8 bases and J dropped 4 bases, with 15 bases sitting between them. In DNA form, the CDR3 reads TGTGCCAGCGCGTTCGGAGGGCCTAATCAGCCCCAGCATTTT. Translating gives CASAFGGPNQPQHF.

This clone is medium-sized within its sample. The chain couples TRBV7-6 to TRBJ2-7; the match to TRBD1 covers 9 bases. After removal of 5 bases from V and 1 base from J, the junction contained 6 bases not matched to a gene. The CDR3 runs 15 residues. Germline values: CDR1 SGHVS, CDR2 FNYEAQ. CDR3 in DNA: TGTGCCAGCAGCACATCGACAGGGGGATCCTACGAGCAGTACTTC. The encoded protein is CASSTSTGGSYEQYF.

This chain joins TRBV29-1 and TRBJ2-7; D is possibly TRBD1 (7 bases). This CDR3 region has 18 residues. The germline gives CDR1 SQVTM, CDR2 ANQGSEA. Trimming pared 4 bases from V and 2 bases from J, leaving 27 bases between. This CDR3 is CSVVSYGTDRRGPYEQYF. As DNA, the CDR3 is TGCAGCGTTGTAAGTTATGGGACAGACCGACGGGGGCCCTACGAGCAGTACTTC.

This clone turned up a few times. The chain employs TRBV6-1 and TRBJ2-2; D is unclear. Germline CDR1 is MNHNS and CDR2 is SASEGT. V gave up 4 bases and J gave up 5 bases, with 8 bases separating them. The CDR3 is 13 amino acids. The CDR3 is CASSGMRTGELFF. CDR3 bases: TGTGCCAGCAGTGGTATGAGAACCGGGGAGCTGTTTTTT.

J is TRBJ2-2 and V is TRBV7-9; 7 bases are a match to TRBD2. Per germline, CDR1 SEHNR and CDR2 FQNEAQ (reference sequence). J was trimmed by 1 base and V by 5 bases; bases with no gene match: 7. This CDR3 is 16 amino acids long. CDR3 nucleotide sequence: TGTGCCAGCAGCCCTACTAGCGCTCAGAACACCGGGGAGCTGTTTTTT. This sequence encodes CASSPTSAQNTGELFF.

V is TRBV9 and J is TRBJ2-2; D is undetermined. V was pared by 0 bases and J by 2 bases, with 11 bases between. From germline, CDR1 is SGDLS and CDR2 YYNGEE. The CDR3 runs 16 residues. CDR3 coding DNA: TGTGCCAGCAGCGTAGTTCCTAGTACAAACACCGGGGAGCTGTTTTTT. Its protein product is CASSVVPSTNTGELFF.

The V gene is TRBV7-2, the J gene TRBJ1-1; D unresolved. The CDR3 is 15 amino acids. The V gene lost 0 bases and the J gene lost 4 bases, with 12 bases spanning the gap. Germline V gene data show CDR1 as SGHTA and CDR2 as FQGNSA. CDR3 region: CASSLARPRSTEAFF. CDR3 DNA sequence: TGTGCCAGCAGCTTAGCCCGACCTAGGAGCACTGAAGCTTTCTTT.

This chain uses TRBV4-3 with TRBJ2-1; a possible D gene is TRBD1 (5 bases). Trimming took off 0 bases at V and 4 bases at J, with 13 bases between the two ends. Germline V CDR1 and CDR2: LGHNA, YSLEER. This CDR3 region has 16 residues. CDR3 sequence (DNA): TGCGCCAGCAGCCAAGAGGGGCTCGTGGGGTACAATGAGCAGTTCTTC. Protein product: CASSQEGLVGYNEQFF.

V and J are TRBV29-1 and TRBJ2-1; 8 bases agree with TRBD1. This CDR3 contains 14 residues. The germline V gene encodes CDR1 SQVTM and CDR2 ANQGSEA. Trimming removed 6 bases from V and 7 bases from J; junction bases left unmatched: 11. The CDR3 spells CSVGDRGHGNEQFF. DNA of the CDR3: TGCAGCGTCGGCGACAGGGGCCACGGGAATGAGCAGTTCTTC.

The genes are TRBV19 and TRBJ2-1, with TRBD2 identical over 8 bases. Trimming removed 1 base from V and 10 bases from J; junction bases left unmatched: 9. Germline-derived CDR1 and CDR2 are LNHDA and SQIVND (reference sequence). CDR3 size: 15 residues. Here the CDR3 DNA reads TGTGCCAGTAGTATAGGGACTAGCAGGGAGGCCGAGCAGTTCTTC. The encoded protein is CASSIGTSREAEQFF. The whole variable domain, remainder taken from reference TRBV19 and TRBJ2-1, is DGGITQSPKYLFRKEGQNVTLSCEQNLNHDAMYWYRQDPGQGLRLIYYSQIVNDFQKGDIAEGYSVSREKKESFPLTVTSAQKNPTAFYLCASSIGTSREAEQFFGPGTRLTVL.

This rearrangement joins TRBV28 to TRBJ1-6; possible D gene TRBD1, 6 bases. The CDR3 contains 15 residues. Germline assignment: CDR1 MDHEN and CDR2 SYDVKM. V lost 5 bases, J lost 4 bases, and 12 bases lay in between. The CDR3 DNA follows: TGTGCCAGCAGTCCTGGGACAACTTATAATTCACCCCTCCACTTT. Translated: CASSPGTTYNSPLHF.

The rearrangement uses TRBV2 and TRBJ1-5; D may be TRBD1 (5 bases). Trimming shortened V by 6 bases and J by 6 bases, and 18 bases separated the two germline ends. Per the germline V gene, CDR1 is SNHLY and CDR2 is FYNNEI. The CDR3 sequence is 15 residues long. The DNA of the CDR3 is TGTGCCAGCAGGGCTTGGAATCAGGGCGGTCAGCCCCAGCATTTT. Amino acid sequence: CASRAWNQGGQPQHF.